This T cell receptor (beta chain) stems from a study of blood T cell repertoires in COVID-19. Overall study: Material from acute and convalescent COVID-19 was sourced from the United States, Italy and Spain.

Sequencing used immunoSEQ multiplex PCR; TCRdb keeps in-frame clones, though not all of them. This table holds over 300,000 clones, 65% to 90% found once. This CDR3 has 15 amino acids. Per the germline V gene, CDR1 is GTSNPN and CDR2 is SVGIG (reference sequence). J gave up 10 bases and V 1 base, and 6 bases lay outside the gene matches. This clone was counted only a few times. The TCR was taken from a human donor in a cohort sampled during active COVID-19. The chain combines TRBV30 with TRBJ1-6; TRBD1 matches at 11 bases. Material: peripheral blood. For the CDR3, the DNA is TGTGCCTGGAGTGGGGGACAGGGGGTTGGATCACCCCTCCACTTT. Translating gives CAWSGGQGVGSPLHF.